This TCR beta chain was retrieved from a study of metastatic and nonmetastatic thyroid tumors. For the study at large: Comparison of repertoires was carried out across blood and tumor or nodule tissue from malignant and benign thyroid patients.

This clone was counted only a few times. TCRdb re-analyzed the PCR reads using MiXCR. The repertoire includes around 50,000 clones, just under 30% of them detected once, and more than 15% sits in the top ten. J was trimmed by 0 bases and V by 4 bases; bases with no gene match: 8. The CDR3 totals 17 residues. Germline V gives CDR1 MNHNS, CDR2 SASEGT. The entire patient cohort was treatment-naive prior to thyroid surgery. The TCR was taken from a female donor with papillary thyroid cancer or a benign thyroid nodule (not recorded which). Some clones in this sample may be carry-over from other donors' samples. The sample comprised blood. The chain employs TRBV6-1 and TRBJ2-1; TRBD1 matches 8 bases. The CDR3 bases are TGTGCCAGCAGTGCCGGGACAGGCCTGAGCTCCTACAATGAGCAGTTCTTC. It specifies CASSAGTGLSSYNEQFF.